This T cell receptor beta chain appears in the sequencing data of a study of blood T cell repertoires in COVID-19 (dated by TCRdb to the early 2020s). At the level of the whole study: Collaborator samples came from the United States, Italy and Spain and covered acute and convalescent phases of COVID-19. The dataset comprised deeply sampled blood TCRbeta repertoires from subjects exposed to, actively infected with, or recovered from COVID-19. The repertoires were made available in a free public database intended to serve as a resource for research on the immune response to SARS-CoV-2. The samples were drawn from the first 160 participants of the ongoing ImmuneRACE study and from over a thousand subjects provided by 6 global collaborators. A de-identified subject ID, COVID-19 status, age in years and sex were almost always included in the sample metadata. The material from the prospective study consisted of cDNA or gDNA derived from T cells, B-cell-depleted T cells, or PBMCs. HLA class I and class II types, where available, came from metadata supplied by the sample provider rather than from assay-based typing.

General study outcomes and caveats: The amount of clinical and demographic metadata varied by source and participant and was provided uncurated.

The CDR3 runs 16 residues from the cysteine to the phenylalanine. Solely the CDR3 DNA is kept, with 48 bases framed from the first base. V and J lose 0 bases and 2 bases, and a span of 15 bases separates them. CDR1 and CDR2 (SGHRS, YFSETQ) derive from the germline V gene. TCRbeta CDR3 regions were amplified from genomic DNA by means of the immunoSEQ Assay, a bias-controlled multiplex PCR. In the source study's methods: The number of nucleated cells in each sample was estimated by amplification of reference gene primers within the assay. To quantify the absolute abundance of each unique TCRbeta CDR3 rearrangement, sequence reads were collapsed and filtered. For each sample, productive Simpson clonality was calculated as the square root of Simpson's diversity index across productive rearrangements. Not all clones reach the TCRdb copy of this immuneACCESS table, which keeps in-frame sequences only. Checked studies attribute under half of the gap to unresolved V genes and leave the rest unexplained. The V and J calls and clone size are taken from that table; D and trimming were inferred from the DNA. The sample table shows a few hundred thousand clones, and over 75% are seen once. Of the sample, 1% falls within the top ten clones.

Notes on this clone: The clone's antigen remains unknown. Qualities for individual bases were not recorded, and no much larger clone is one base off.

Enrolling through a virtual design, the prospective study's participants ranged in age from roughly 18 to 90 years and lived across about two dozen United States geographic areas. To assign participants to cohorts, the prospective study relied on clinical history that participants themselves reported in a screening survey and a study questionnaire. Recovered participants in ImmuneRACE Cohort 3 were defined by two consecutive negative NP/OP PCR tests, clearance by a healthcare professional, or resolution of symptoms. In the prospective study, whole blood, serum and a nasopharyngeal or oropharyngeal swab were collected from each participant by mobile phlebotomists. Prospective study participants could optionally give additional blood draws and questionnaires over an approximately 2-month period. Blood samples from the prospective study were shipped frozen or at room temperature prior to DNA extraction.

Rearrangement joined TRBV5-1 to TRBJ2-7; the D gene lacks a confident call. This TCR was sampled from a woman aged 25 to 39 who had recovered from COVID-19. The specimen sequenced was PBMCs or T cells enriched from blood (not recorded which). The nucleotides are TGCGCCAGCAGCTTGGATTCGGGTCCCCTTCCCTACGAGCAGTACTTC. Translated, it gives CASSLDSGPLPYEQYF.